This T cell receptor beta chain was sequenced for a study of T cells in Graves' hyperthyroidism and ophthalmopathy. Subjects aged 18 to 65 presented with newly diagnosed hyperthyroidism of less than 2 months' duration. Diagnoses were made from clinical symptoms, serum measures (thyroxine and TRAb), thyroid ultrasound and orbital computed tomography. The blood sample dates from first hyperthyroidism diagnosis, preceding any ophthalmopathy symptoms. The source material, RNA transcripts, was used to amplify TCR beta CDR3 regions. TCR CDR3 underwent first-round RT-PCR with the HTBI primer set. MiXCR, run by TCRdb on the multiplex PCR reads, gives a single entry per CDR3 protein. The table shows 350,000 or so distinct CDR3 sequences, with approximately 17% occurring only once. The sequenced material came from blood. The clonotype comes from a woman in her twenties or thirties with Graves' hyperthyroidism that later progressed to Graves' ophthalmopathy.

CDR3 amino acids: CASSVRGDTGELFF. The CDR3 DNA is TGTGCCAGCAGCGTCAGGGGGGACACCGGGGAGCTGTTTTTT. V gene TRBV7-9 combines with J gene TRBJ2-2, with D possibly TRBD1 on 7 matching bases. With 5 bases removed from V and 3 bases from J, the gap between germline ends came to 10 bases. The germline CDR1 and CDR2 sequences are SEHNR and FQNEAQ (reference sequence). This CDR3 region has 14 residues.